These 10 T cell receptor beta chains share one sample of origin, sequenced in a study of blood T cell repertoires in COVID-19. Here immunoSEQ multiplex PCR was the method, and the copy in TCRdb shows in-frame clones only, minus some. The table includes fewer than 350,000 clones, nearly 90% detected once. The sample was PBMCs or T cells enriched from blood (not recorded which). The receptors come from a woman younger than 30 with acute COVID-19.

The rearrangement joins TRBV6-5 to TRBJ1-3; D might be TRBD1 (5 bases). CDR3 length equals 14 residues. V dropped 5 bases and J dropped 8 bases, with 16 bases sitting between them. Germline V gene data show CDR1 as MNHEY and CDR2 as SVGAGI. Here the CDR3 reads CASSTPRARDTIYF. The CDR3 DNA sequence: TGTGCCAGCAGTACCCCCAGGGCTCGAGACACCATATATTTT.

The chain carries TRBV10-1 and TRBJ1-1; TRBD1 matches at 7 bases. CDR1 and CDR2 (germline): WNHNN, SYGVQD (reference sequence). This CDR3 spans 13 amino acids. With 4 bases clipped from V and 5 bases from J, the junction kept 4 bases outside the gene matches. Written as DNA, the CDR3 is TGCGCCAGCAGTGCCACAGGGGTGACTGAAGCTTTCTTT. Translating it yields CASSATGVTEAFF.

The J gene is TRBJ1-2, the V gene TRBV10-3; TRBD1 aligns across 8 bases. Germline V gene data show CDR1 as ENHRY and CDR2 as SYGVKD. CDR3 length: 12 amino acids. V trimming: 6 bases; J trimming: 6 bases; junction bases outside the gene matches: 3. The CDR3 is CAISPTGDGYTF. CDR3 bases: TGTGCCATCAGCCCGACAGGGGATGGCTACACCTTC.

This clone was seen a single time. This sequence joins TRBV7-8 and TRBJ1-5; 8 nucleotides match TRBD1. The CDR3 covers 15 residues. Germline loops: CDR1 SGHVS, CDR2 FQNEAQ. Unmatched junction bases numbered 8, after V lost 5 bases and J lost 5 bases. DNA for the CDR3: TGTGCCAGCAGCGTAGGGACAGGAGTTTATCAGCCCCAGCATTTT. Amino acid sequence: CASSVGTGVYQPQHF.

Here the CDR3 reads CASTRGDTQYF. Here the CDR3 DNA reads TGTGCCAGCACTCGGGGGGATACGCAGTATTTT. The chain links TRBV27 to TRBJ2-3, with TRBD2 as a possible D gene (6 bases). V lost 7 bases, J lost 6 bases, and 8 bases lay in between. Germline V gene lookup returns CDR1 MNHEY and CDR2 SMNVEV (reference sequence). CDR3 length: 11 amino acids.

The chain combines TRBV18 with TRBJ2-7; 9 bases are a match to TRBD1. In germline, CDR1 is KGHSH, CDR2 LQKENI. The length of the CDR3 is 15 residues. J lost 4 bases, V lost 3 bases, and 7 bases had no gene match. CDR3 nucleotide sequence: TGTGCCAGCTCACCGGGACAGGGATTAGGATACGAGCAGTACTTC. It yields the protein CASSPGQGLGYEQYF.

The chain has TRBV27 and TRBJ2-2; D not resolved. Trimming pared 3 bases from V and 1 base from J, leaving 12 bases between. Per germline, CDR1 MNHEY and CDR2 SMNVEV (reference sequence). The CDR3 runs to 16 residues. The CDR3 DNA reads TGTGCCAGCAGTTTCCCGGCAGGCCTGAACACCGGGGAGCTGTTTTTT. It is translated as CASSFPAGLNTGELFF.

The chain has TRBV3-1 (or the pseudogene TRBV3-2) and TRBJ2-7, with D perhaps matching TRBD2 (5 bases). The CDR3 has 12 amino acids. Trimming cost V 5 bases and J 2 bases, with 7 bases left between them. In germline, CDR1 is LGHDT, CDR2 YNNKEL (reference sequence). CDR3 loop: CASSTRPYEQYF. In DNA, the CDR3 is TGTGCCAGCAGCACTAGACCCTACGAGCAGTACTTC.

V usage is TRBV28 and J usage is TRBJ2-5; D gene uncertain. This CDR3 has 10 residues. CDR1 is MDHEN and CDR2 is SYDVKM in the germline V gene. Trimming pared 6 bases from V and 5 bases from J, leaving 4 bases between. The chain's CDR3 is CASRRETQYF. CDR3 DNA: TGTGCCAGCAGGCGGGAGACCCAGTACTTC. Combining the CDR3 with reference TRBV28 and TRBJ2-5 gives the whole variable domain DVKVTQSSRYLVKRTGEKVFLECVQDMDHENMFWYRQDPGLGLRLIYFSYDVKMKEKGDIPEGYSVSREKKERFSLILESASTNQTSMYLCASRRETQYFGPGTRLLVL.

The chain uses TRBV3-1 (or the pseudogene TRBV3-2) and TRBJ2-1, with D tentatively TRBD2 (6 bases). Germline V lookup: CDR1 LGHDT, CDR2 YNNKEL (reference sequence). This CDR3 is built from 17 residues. The V and J ends lost 4 bases and 6 bases respectively, with 22 bases between them. Here the CDR3 reads CASSPRGGTTFGNEQFF. The CDR3 DNA is TGTGCCAGCAGCCCCCGGGGAGGCACTACTTTCGGCAATGAGCAGTTCTTC.